This T cell receptor (beta chain) was recovered during a study of CD8+ T cells in alopecia areata. On the study more broadly: Treatment of the treated patients consisted of oral tofacitinib, 5 to 10 mg twice daily. Tofacitinib ran for 6 to 18 months before 6 months off drug. Study observations and caveats: Lesional scalp, especially alopecia totalis/universalis, showed higher clonality than normal scalp.

V lost 0 bases and J lost 5, with 11 bases in between. CDR3 length equals 14 residues. Germline V lookup: CDR1 GTSNPN, CDR2 SVGIG (reference sequence). The sequencing template was cDNA reverse transcribed from extracted RNA. Sequencing used immunoSEQ multiplex PCR; TCRdb keeps in-frame clones, though not all of them. This table holds roughly 200,000 clones, roughly 65% found once. About this clone itself: Its antigen is unknown.

The source was CD4+ T cells sorted from blood, collected at week 0. This receptor was taken from a human donor with alopecia areata. This rearrangement joins TRBV30 to TRBJ1-5; D remains unclear. CDR3 sequence reads: CAWSVETAYQPQHF. DNA of the CDR3: TGTGCCTGGAGTGTAGAAACAGCCTATCAGCCCCAGCATTTT. Together with reference TRBV30 and TRBJ1-5, the CDR3 gives the full variable domain: SQTIHQWPATLVQPVGSPLSLECTVEGTSNPNLYWYRQAAGRGLQLLFYSVGIGQISSEVPQNLSASRPQDRQFILSSKKLLLSDSGFYLCAWSVETAYQPQHFGDGTRLSIL.